This record looks at one TCR beta chain sequence and its context. What it binds is unknown. These data originate in a study of T cell responses to AZD1222 COVID-19 vaccine. Study observations and caveats: White British ancestry dominated among donors, who included more females, and clonal diversity was possibly underestimated. Two AZD1222 administrations were followed by greater Spike-specific TCR breadth and depth.

Sequencing was performed with immunoSEQ multiplex PCR; in TCRdb, only in-frame clones are kept and a portion is missing. There are 150,000 or so clones in the sample; around 90% occur only once, and about 1.1% lies in the top ten. This TCR was sampled from an adult who received the AZD1222 COVID-19 vaccine. This sample comprised peripheral blood, obtained 28 days after the second AZD1222 dose.

CDR3 DNA: TGTGCCACCAGTGATGGGGGGACAGCGAGGCAAGAGACCCAGTACTTC. Its protein is CATSDGGTARQETQYF. The chain employs TRBV24-1 and TRBJ2-5; maybe TRBD1 (7 bases). The CDR3 is 16 amino acids. The germline CDR1 and CDR2 sequences are KGHDR and SFDVKD. Trimming took 3 bases from V and 2 from J, leaving 15 bases between them.